The next 9 T cell receptor beta chains were all read from a single sample in a study of blood T cell repertoires in COVID-19. Profiling relied on immunoSEQ multiplex PCR, and the TCRdb table lists in-frame clones only, not all of them. This repertoire shows about 160,000 clones, 70% to 85% found once; its top ten account for 20% to 25%. Sequenced sample: peripheral blood. These receptors were collected from an elderly woman with acute or convalescent COVID-19.

The chain is built from TRBV6-5 and TRBJ2-1; 8 bases map to TRBD2. CDR3 length equals 14 residues. With V trimmed by 8 bases and J by 8 bases, 11 bases remained unmatched. Per germline, CDR1 MNHEY and CDR2 SVGAGI. The CDR3 loop reads CASEGRRGGDEQFF. CDR3 coding DNA: TGTGCCAGCGAAGGACGCCGGGGGGGCGATGAGCAGTTCTTC.

The sample holds one count of this clone. J is TRBJ2-3 and V is TRBV3-1 (or the pseudogene TRBV3-2); 10 nucleotides agree with TRBD1. The length of the CDR3 is 16 residues. After removal of 1 base from V and 4 bases from J, the junction contained 5 bases not matched to a gene. From germline, CDR1 is LGHDT and CDR2 YNNKEL (reference sequence). The DNA of the CDR3 is TGTGCCAGCAGCCAAGCGACAGGGGGCATCGCAGATACGCAGTATTTT. This codes for CASSQATGGIADTQYF.

The chain recombines TRBV12-5 with TRBJ1-1; D perhaps matches TRBD1 (6 bases). CDR1 LGHNT and CDR2 FRNRAP come from the germline V gene. The length of the CDR3 is 13 residues. V was trimmed by 7 bases and J by 1 base, leaving 10 bases between them. Here the CDR3 reads CASVLQGNTEAFF. CDR3 coding DNA: TGTGCTAGTGTCTTACAGGGGAACACTGAAGCTTTCTTT.

This clone was recorded once. This chain links TRBV15 with TRBJ1-6; 9 bases are shared with TRBD1. The CDR3 runs to 13 residues. V gave up 6 bases and J gave up 9 bases; unmatched junction bases: 3. CDR1 and CDR2 (germline): LNHNV, YYDKDF (reference sequence). CDR3 in amino acids: CATSMGQGSPLHF. The CDR3 nucleotides read TGTGCCACCAGTATGGGACAGGGTTCACCCCTCCACTTT.

This clone came up a few times. The V call is TRBV19, the J call TRBJ1-2, with D possibly TRBD1 on 5 matching bases. Germline lookup yields CDR1 LNHDA and CDR2 SQIVND (reference sequence). The CDR3 runs 15 residues. The germline V and J ends were trimmed by 3 bases and 0 bases, with 11 bases remaining between them. The CDR3 loop reads CASSMEGYANYGYTF. The CDR3 bases are TGTGCCAGTAGTATGGAGGGGTACGCTAACTATGGCTACACCTTC.

This chain links TRBV7-9 with TRBJ1-3; D call uncertain. The CDR3 spans 16 residues. Trimming left V 7 bases short and J 6 bases short, with 22 bases between. Germline V lookup: CDR1 SEHNR, CDR2 FQNEAQ (reference sequence). The CDR3 sequence: CASTATWTRVKNTIYF. CDR3 sequence (DNA): TGTGCCAGCACCGCAACTTGGACGAGGGTCAAAAACACCATATATTTT.

The J gene is TRBJ2-1, the V gene TRBV19, with D perhaps matching TRBD2 (8 bases). V lost 9 bases, J lost 7 bases, and 19 bases lay in between. The CDR3 totals 14 residues. The germline gives CDR1 LNHDA, CDR2 SQIVND (reference sequence). The DNA of the CDR3 is TGTGCCAGCCGGGGGGGACAGCGATCAAATGAGCAGTTCTTC. Protein product: CASRGGQRSNEQFF.

This clone was seen a few times. The chain couples TRBV5-5 to TRBJ2-5, with TRBD1 identical over 9 bases. This CDR3 has 15 residues. The ends lost 3 bases at V and 5 bases at J; junction bases unmatched: 8. Germline-derived CDR1 and CDR2 are SGHKS and YYEKEE (reference sequence). Here the CDR3 DNA reads TGTGCCAGCAGCTGGGGACAGGGACGAGGGGAGACCCAGTACTTC. It yields the protein CASSWGQGRGETQYF.

The V call is TRBV6-5, the J call TRBJ1-2, with TRBD1 matching 9 bases. The CDR3 covers 16 residues. In germline, CDR1 is MNHEY, CDR2 SVGAGI. V gave up 0 bases and J gave up 1 base; unmatched junction bases: 3. This CDR3 is CASSYSGGQGNYGYTF. DNA of the CDR3: TGTGCCAGCAGTTACTCGGGGGGACAGGGTAACTATGGCTACACCTTC.